Following are 24 T cell receptor beta chains from one sample sequenced in a study of OX40 agonist ivuxolimab in advanced cancers. TCRdb's table, derived via immunoSEQ multiplex PCR, lists solely in-frame clones and lacks some. Counted here are approximately 60,000 clones, 84% occurring once; the ten biggest clones make up roughly 9.2%. This specimen was CD4+ or CD8+ T cells sorted from blood, taken in a trial of the OX40 agonist ivuxolimab. These receptors came from an adult with an advanced solid tumor such as melanoma, head and neck, liver or kidney cancer.

V and J are TRBV30 and TRBJ1-2; tentatively, D is TRBD1 (5 bases). The germline V gene has CDR1 GTSNPN and CDR2 SVGIG (reference sequence). V was clipped by 1 base and J by 4 bases, with 10 bases between them. This CDR3 region has 13 residues. The CDR3 DNA is TGTGCCTGGAGTGAGCAGGGTGTCTATGGCTACACCTTC. The encoded protein is CAWSEQGVYGYTF.

J is TRBJ1-2 and V is TRBV6-5; D call uncertain. The CDR3 contains 13 residues. The V and J ends lost 5 bases and 4 bases respectively, with 11 bases between them. CDR1 MNHEY and CDR2 SVGAGI come from the germline V gene. DNA for the CDR3: TGTGCCAGCAGTATACAGCTTGGCTATGGCTACACCTTC. Translated: CASSIQLGYGYTF.

This clone was seen a handful of times. This rearrangement joins TRBV6-5 to TRBJ1-2; 7 bases match TRBD1. CDR1 is MNHEY, CDR2 SVGAGI, per germline. Trimming at V came to 0 bases and at J to 7 bases, leaving 8 bases not matched to a gene. The CDR3 extends over 15 amino acids. CDR3 bases: TGTGCCAGCAGTTACTCAACCGGGACAGTCGGTGGCTACACCTTC. Protein sequence: CASSYSTGTVGGYTF.

This clone has only a few counts. The gene calls are TRBV9 and TRBJ2-7, with D perhaps TRBD1 (5 bases). Germline values: CDR1 SGDLS, CDR2 YYNGEE. This CDR3 has 14 amino acids. The germline V and J ends were trimmed by 2 bases and 2 bases, with 11 bases remaining between them. This CDR3 reads CASSVQGVPYEQYF. In DNA form, the CDR3 reads TGTGCCAGCAGCGTGCAGGGTGTCCCCTACGAGCAGTACTTC. Complete variable domain (other parts from reference TRBV9 and TRBJ2-7): DSGVTQTPKHLITATGQRVTLRCSPRSGDLSVYWYQQSLDQGLQFLIQYYNGEERAKGNILERFSAQQFPDLHSELNLSSLELGDSALYFCASSVQGVPYEQYFGPGTRLTVT.

The chain joins TRBV21-1 to TRBJ1-2; whether TRBD1, the table's D call, matches the DNA was not checked. TRBV21-1 is recorded as a pseudogene. This CDR3 is built from 13 residues. The CDR3 protein is CASSKAGRGGYTF. In DNA form, the CDR3 reads TGTGCCAGCAGCAAAGCGGGGCGCGGTGGCTACACCTTC.

This clone was picked up one time. The junction differs from germline at one of its ends, possibly a read error. This chain connects TRBV2 to TRBJ1-1; D is unresolved. The CDR3 consists of 13 residues. Germline V gene lookup returns CDR1 SNHLY and CDR2 FYNNEI. CDR3 DNA sequence: TGTGACAGCAGTGCTCGAGGACTTTCGGGAGCTTTCTTT. Amino acid sequence: CDSSARGLSGAFF.

The gene calls are TRBV7-9 and TRBJ2-2, with 8 bases aligning to TRBD1. J was trimmed by 3 bases and V by 1 base; bases with no gene match: 7. This CDR3 is 17 amino acids long. Germline lookup yields CDR1 SEHNR and CDR2 FQNEAQ (reference sequence). The DNA of the CDR3 is TGTGCCAGCAGCTTAGAGGTGACGACAGGGGACACCGGGGAGCTGTTTTTT. Amino acid sequence: CASSLEVTTGDTGELFF.

The rearrangement links TRBV7-9 to TRBJ2-7, with a weak D call TRBD2 (5 bases). The germline V gene has CDR1 SEHNR and CDR2 FQNEAQ (reference sequence). V lost 2 bases and J 3 bases, leaving 17 bases between the germline ends. This CDR3 region has 16 residues. CDR3 sequence (DNA): TGTGCCAGCAGCTTACCCCCTCGGGCGGGTCACTACGAGCAGTACTTC. Its protein product is CASSLPPRAGHYEQYF.

The V call is TRBV7-8, the J call TRBJ1-5; D is possibly TRBD1 (6 bases). Trimming removed 5 bases from V and 8 bases from J, with 13 bases in between. This CDR3 region has 13 residues. CDR1 SGHVS and CDR2 FQNEAQ come from the germline V gene. The CDR3: CASSPTGYEPQHF. CDR3 DNA: TGTGCCAGCAGCCCAACAGGGTATGAGCCCCAGCATTTT.

The sample holds a few counts of this clone. The CDR3, as DNA: TGTGCCAGCAGTAGTTCGGTTGGGGACACGACCTACGAGCAGTACTTC. It yields the protein CASSSSVGDTTYEQYF. The chain carries TRBV2 and TRBJ2-7; D is perhaps TRBD1 (6 bases). This CDR3 is built from 16 residues. V shed 5 bases and J shed 2 bases, with 19 bases lying between them. From germline, CDR1 is SNHLY and CDR2 FYNNEI.

This chain links TRBV7-2 with TRBJ1-1; D is possibly TRBD1 (5 bases). Per the germline V gene, CDR1 is SGHTA and CDR2 is FQGNSA. CDR3 length equals 15 residues. V lost 1 base and J 0 bases, leaving 9 bases between the germline ends. Here the CDR3 DNA reads TGTGCCAGCAGCTTAGATGGGACGATGAACACTGAAGCTTTCTTT. It is translated as CASSLDGTMNTEAFF.

This clone was counted a single time. The chain combines TRBV7-2 with TRBJ2-5, with 15 bases aligning to TRBD2. TRBJ2-7 matches the DNA end more closely, so the J call is doubtful. The CDR3 is 17 amino acids. Germline assignment: CDR1 SGHTA and CDR2 FQGNSA. CDR3 residues: CASSPGTSGGPSYEQYF. The CDR3 nucleotides read TGTGCCAGCAGCCCCGGGACTAGCGGGGGGCCCTCCTACGAGCAGTACTTC.

Details on this clone: Within the sample, other DNA sequences also encode this same CDR3. J is TRBJ1-1 and V is TRBV5-1; D ambiguous. The germline CDR1 and CDR2 sequences are SGHRS and YFSETQ. The CDR3 has 15 residues. Trimming took off 1 base at V and 3 bases at J, with 13 bases between the two ends. CDR3 DNA: TGCGCCAGCAGCTTGATCATCGGCGGAGACACTGAAGCTTTCTTT. This sequence encodes CASSLIIGGDTEAFF.

Details on this clone: The sample contains more than one DNA sequence encoding this CDR3. The chain employs TRBV30 and TRBJ1-6, with TRBD1 matching 11 bases. The CDR3 runs 17 residues. Germline V gene sequence: CDR1 GTSNPN, CDR2 SVGIG (reference sequence). Trimming cost V 2 bases and J 4 bases; bases outside gene matches: 7. This CDR3 is CAWSPGTGGFYNSPLHF. CDR3 bases: TGTGCCTGGAGTCCCGGGACAGGGGGATTTTATAATTCACCCCTCCACTTT.

This clone was seen a single time. The chain has TRBV4-3 and TRBJ2-2, with 9 bases fitting TRBD1. Germline assignment: CDR1 LGHNA and CDR2 YSLEER. This CDR3 spans 17 amino acids. The junction had 11 bases not matched to a gene; V was cut back by 6 bases and J by 3 bases. CDR3 DNA: TGCGCCAGCAGTCCCGACAGGGGGGGCGTCGACACCGGGGAGCTGTTTTTT. As protein: CASSPDRGGVDTGELFF.

The chain employs TRBV5-1 and TRBJ2-1, with TRBD1 identical over 8 bases. The V gene end was trimmed by 4 bases and the J gene end by 1 base; junction bases not matched to a gene: 4. CDR1 is SGHRS and CDR2 is YFSETQ in the germline V gene. The CDR3 runs to 15 residues. The CDR3 protein is CASSGTGWSYNEQFF. Written as DNA, the CDR3 is TGCGCCAGCAGCGGGACAGGATGGTCCTACAATGAGCAGTTCTTC.

The chain has TRBV5-1 and TRBJ2-7; D unclear. Per the germline V gene, CDR1 is SGHRS and CDR2 is YFSETQ. V lost 1 base, J lost 5 bases, and 16 bases lay in between. The CDR3 spans 15 residues. The CDR3, as DNA: TGCGCCAGCAGCTTGTCAGGCGTACCCTTTCACGAGCAGTACTTC. It encodes CASSLSGVPFHEQYF. Filled out from reference TRBV5-1 and TRBJ2-7, the complete variable domain reads KAGVTQTPRYLIKTRGQQVTLSCSPISGHRSVSWYQQTPGQGLQFLFEYFSETQRNKGNFPGRFSGRQFSNSRSEMNVSTLELGDSALYLCASSLSGVPFHEQYFGPGTRLTVT.

The chain is built from TRBV5-1 and TRBJ1-6; D is ambiguous. Germline lookup yields CDR1 SGHRS and CDR2 YFSETQ. Trimming took off 4 bases at V and 0 bases at J, with 2 bases between the two ends. CDR3 length: 13 amino acids. CDR3 DNA: TGCGCCAGCAGCCTCTCCTATAATTCACCCCTCCACTTT. This encodes CASSLSYNSPLHF. The whole variable domain, remainder taken from reference TRBV5-1 and TRBJ1-6, is KAGVTQTPRYLIKTRGQQVTLSCSPISGHRSVSWYQQTPGQGLQFLFEYFSETQRNKGNFPGRFSGRQFSNSRSEMNVSTLELGDSALYLCASSLSYNSPLHFGNGTRLTVT.

This rearrangement joins TRBV7-2 to TRBJ1-2, with TRBD1 matching over 11 bases. V was pared by 4 bases and J by 7 bases, with 5 bases of the junction left unmatched. This CDR3 spans 14 amino acids. Germline loops: CDR1 SGHTA, CDR2 FQGNSA. The CDR3 DNA reads as TGTGCCAGCAGCTCAAGGACAGGGGGCGGTGGCTACACCTTC. Its protein is CASSSRTGGGGYTF.

The chain couples TRBV7-9 to TRBJ1-1, with 8 bases lining up with TRBD1. This CDR3 spans 14 amino acids. Germline CDR1 is SEHNR and CDR2 is FQNEAQ (reference sequence). After removal of 5 bases from V and 5 bases from J, the junction contained 7 bases not matched to a gene. In DNA, the CDR3 is TGTGCCAGCAGCCTCACAGGGGGTTGGACTGAAGCTTTCTTT. The encoded protein is CASSLTGGWTEAFF.

The rearrangement links TRBV16 to TRBJ2-1; D gene uncertain. From germline, CDR1 is KGHSY and CDR2 FQNENV. The CDR3 runs 13 residues. Trimming took 4 bases from V and 7 from J, leaving 11 bases between them. CDR3 sequence (DNA): TGTGCCAGCAGCCGCCGGGTGGAGAATGAGCAGTTCTTC. Protein product: CASSRRVENEQFF.

The genes are TRBV5-6 and TRBJ2-2; 12 nucleotides line up with TRBD1. Germline trimming cut 3 bases from V and 5 bases from J; bases unmatched to any gene: 2. Germline CDR1 reads SGHDT; CDR2 reads YYEEEE. The CDR3 has 15 amino acids. The CDR3 nucleotides read TGTGCCAGCAGCTGGGACAGGGGGCGAACCGGGGAGCTGTTTTTT. Protein: CASSWDRGRTGELFF. Using reference TRBV5-6 and TRBJ2-2 for the parts outside the CDR3, the full variable domain is DAGVTQSPTHLIKTRGQQVTLRCSPKSGHDTVSWYQQALGQGPQFIFQYYEEEERQRGNFPDRFSGHQFPNYSSELNVNALLLGDSALYLCASSWDRGRTGELFFGEGSRLTVL.

The chain links TRBV6-5 to TRBJ2-5; D may be TRBD2 (6 bases). CDR3 length: 15 amino acids. Deletions cut 2 bases from V and 2 bases from J, with 12 bases between. In germline, CDR1 is MNHEY, CDR2 SVGAGI. CDR3 residues: CASSYAGSYQETQYF. Written as DNA, the CDR3 is TGTGCCAGCAGTTACGCGGGGAGCTATCAAGAGACCCAGTACTTC.

The CDR3 region is CASSWTRTDTQYF. In nucleotides, the CDR3 is TGTGCCAGCAGTTGGACTAGGACAGATACGCAGTATTTT. The J gene is TRBJ2-3, the V gene TRBV2; 7 nucleotides match TRBD2. This CDR3 contains 13 residues. The germline V gene has CDR1 SNHLY and CDR2 FYNNEI. With V trimmed by 5 bases and J by 3 bases, 2 bases remained unmatched.